The sample holds many counts of the clone carrying this TCR beta chain. Sample time point: newly diagnosed GD, antithyroid drugs for less than 3 months. PBMCs were the source of the RNA used for TCR sequencing. Libraries of TCR beta came from iRepertoire HTBI primers plus Arm-PCR of CDR3 regions. In TCRdb, the multiplex PCR reads were re-called with MiXCR into one record per CDR3 protein. The table includes about 370,000 distinct CDR3 sequences, around 15% detected once. These data are taken from a study of regulatory T cells in long-lasting Graves disease. The CDR3 runs to 15 residues. Trimming stripped 5 bases from V and 3 bases from J, with 13 bases between. The germline V gene has CDR1 MNHNS and CDR2 SASEGT.

The receptor was derived from a female donor with Graves disease. This chain links TRBV6-1 with TRBJ1-4, with TRBD1 as a possible D gene (6 bases). The sample was peripheral blood mononuclear cells (PBMCs), taken at new diagnosis, from a patient treated with antithyroid drugs. The chain's CDR3 is CASSNRVEANEKLFF. The CDR3 DNA reads as TGTGCCAGCAGTAACAGGGTGGAAGCTAATGAAAAACTGTTTTTT.